This T cell receptor (beta chain) was captured by sequencing in a study of chemoradiotherapy in HPV16-positive cancers. Using immunoSEQ multiplex PCR, the repertoire was profiled, and TCRdb retains in-frame clones only, with some absent. Counted here are tens of thousands of clones, 88% occurring once; the ten biggest clones make up around 4.4%. In regard to this clone: Its antigen is not identified.

Study results and caveats: Non-HPV-specific T cells did not expand in tumors during treatment, whereas candidate HPV-specific clones and E7-related motifs did. HPV-specific T cells were functionally defined from only a couple of HPV16-positive patients.

The CDR3 runs to 16 residues. After removal of 6 bases from V and 2 bases from J, the junction contained 7 bases not matched to a gene. CDR1 MDHEN and CDR2 SYDVKM come from the germline V gene. Over chemoradiotherapy, repertoires were sampled more than once. This TCR was sampled from a human donor with HPV-associated anogenital cancer. The chain combines TRBV28 with TRBJ2-6; the match to TRBD1 covers 7 bases. The input for sequencing was blood, taken from a patient who underwent chemoradiotherapy. The CDR3 DNA reads TGTGCCAGCAGCCGGTCGAGGGGGCCTGGGGCCAACGTCCTGACTTTC. Amino acid sequence: CASSRSRGPGANVLTF.